Sequencing of this T cell receptor beta chain was carried out in a study of T cell responses to AZD1222 COVID-19 vaccine. V lost 2 bases, J lost 0 bases, and 8 bases lay in between. The CDR3 totals 16 residues. Per germline, CDR1 SGHTA and CDR2 FQGTGA. Assay used: immunoSEQ multiplex PCR; TCRdb lists only in-frame clones, some missing. In the table there are 100,000 or so clones, under 95% of which are singletons. General study points: When two AZD1222 doses had been given, Spike-specific TCR breadth and depth rose. Most donors were white British and more were female, and clonal diversity was possibly underestimated. Baseline serology detected seropositivity in only six AZD1222 recipients.

Regarding this clone: Its antigen is unknown.

The sequence derives from an adult in good health. The rearrangement joins TRBV7-3 to TRBJ2-6; a possible D gene is TRBD2 (5 bases). Specimen: peripheral blood, collected on day 0 of AZD1222 vaccination. CDR3 sequence (DNA): TGTGCCAGCAGCTTAGAGGGAATCTCTGGGGCCAACGTCCTGACTTTC. Translated, it gives CASSLEGISGANVLTF.